Described below is a single T cell receptor (beta chain) sequence and its context. Its antigen remains unknown. This CDR3 region has 13 residues. Germline CDR1 MNHNY, CDR2 SVGAGI (reference sequence). Trimming shortened V by 5 bases and J by 3 bases, and 11 bases separated the two germline ends. Sequencing used immunoSEQ multiplex PCR; TCRdb keeps in-frame clones, though not all of them. The sample has 220,000 or so clones, about nine tenths seen once. These data come from a study of cytomegalovirus exposure and HLA in healthy donors. Study observations and caveats: 150 to 200 TCR beta chains were listed as cytomegalovirus-associated. Reports indicated that the classifier achieved high specificity and sensitivity in diagnosing cytomegalovirus status. The dataset shows that most TCR sequences were rare, while some public TCRs occurred in many donors.

V usage is TRBV6-6 and J usage is TRBJ2-7; possibly TRBD1 for D (6 bases). The source material was PBMCs. This sequence was found in a woman aged 18-29 years in good health and CMV-seropositive. The CDR3 DNA is TGTGCCAGCAGTCTAACAGGGAACTACGAGCAGTACTTC. Protein: CASSLTGNYEQYF.